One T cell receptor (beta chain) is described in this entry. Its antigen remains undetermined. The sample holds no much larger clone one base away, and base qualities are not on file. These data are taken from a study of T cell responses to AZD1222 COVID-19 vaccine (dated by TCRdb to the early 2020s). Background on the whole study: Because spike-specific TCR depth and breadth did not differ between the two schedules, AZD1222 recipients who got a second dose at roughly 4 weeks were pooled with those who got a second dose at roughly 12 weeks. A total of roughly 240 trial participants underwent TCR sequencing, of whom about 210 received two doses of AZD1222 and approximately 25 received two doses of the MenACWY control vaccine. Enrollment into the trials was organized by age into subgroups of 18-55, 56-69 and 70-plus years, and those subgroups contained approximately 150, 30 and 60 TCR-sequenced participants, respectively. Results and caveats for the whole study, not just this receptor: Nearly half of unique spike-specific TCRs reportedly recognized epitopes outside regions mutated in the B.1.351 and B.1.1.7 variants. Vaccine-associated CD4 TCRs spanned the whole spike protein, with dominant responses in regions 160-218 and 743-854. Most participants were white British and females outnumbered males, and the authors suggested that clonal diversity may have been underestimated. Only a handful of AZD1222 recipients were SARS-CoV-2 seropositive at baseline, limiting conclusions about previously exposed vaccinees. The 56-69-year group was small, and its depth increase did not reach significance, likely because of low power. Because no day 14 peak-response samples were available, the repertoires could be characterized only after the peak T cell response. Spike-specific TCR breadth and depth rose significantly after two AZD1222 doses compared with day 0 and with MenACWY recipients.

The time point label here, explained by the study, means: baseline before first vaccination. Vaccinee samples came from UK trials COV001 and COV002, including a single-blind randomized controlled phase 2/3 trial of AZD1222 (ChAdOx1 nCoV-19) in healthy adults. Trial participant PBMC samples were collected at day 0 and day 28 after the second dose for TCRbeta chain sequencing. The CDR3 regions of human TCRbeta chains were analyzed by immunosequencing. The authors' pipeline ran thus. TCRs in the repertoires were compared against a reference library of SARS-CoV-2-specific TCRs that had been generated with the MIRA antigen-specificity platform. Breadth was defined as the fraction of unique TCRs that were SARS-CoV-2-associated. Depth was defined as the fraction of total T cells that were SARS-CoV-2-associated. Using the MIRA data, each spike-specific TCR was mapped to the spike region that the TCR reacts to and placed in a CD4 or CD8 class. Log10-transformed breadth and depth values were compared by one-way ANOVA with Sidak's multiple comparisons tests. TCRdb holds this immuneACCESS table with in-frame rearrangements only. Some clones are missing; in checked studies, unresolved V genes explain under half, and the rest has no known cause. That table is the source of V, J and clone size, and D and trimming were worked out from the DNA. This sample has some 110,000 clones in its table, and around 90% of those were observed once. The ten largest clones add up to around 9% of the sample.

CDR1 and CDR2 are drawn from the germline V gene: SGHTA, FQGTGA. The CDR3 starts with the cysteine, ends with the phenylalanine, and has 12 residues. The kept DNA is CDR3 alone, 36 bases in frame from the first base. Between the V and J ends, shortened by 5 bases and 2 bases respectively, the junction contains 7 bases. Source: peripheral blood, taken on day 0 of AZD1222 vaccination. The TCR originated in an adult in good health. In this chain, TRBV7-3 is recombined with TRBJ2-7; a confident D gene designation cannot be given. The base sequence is TGTGCCAGCAGCGGAAGCACCTACGAGCAGTACTTC. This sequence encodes CASSGSTYEQYF.